Detailed here is one T cell receptor (beta chain). Its antigen is not identified. Time point specified: blood 4 weeks post-SBRT, at nephrectomy. As for treatment: 15 Gy SBRT to primary tumor, nephrectomy 4 weeks later. This renal cell carcinoma was of the clear cell type. Germline-derived CDR1 and CDR2 are MDHEN and SYDVKM. Trimming pared 7 bases from V and 0 bases from J, leaving 12 bases between. The CDR3 length is 14 residues. The method was immunoSEQ multiplex PCR; TCRdb's version includes in-frame clones alone and lacks a portion of them. The sample consists of more than 60,000 clones, roughly 85% of them appearing once. This sample is drawn from a study of radiation and T cells in renal cell carcinoma. Points from the study as a whole: From baseline, blood top tumor clonotypes peaked at 2 weeks post-radiation. Without pretreatment biopsies, baseline tumor clonotype presence was undetermined.

The gene calls are TRBV28 and TRBJ1-2; D is ambiguous. The clonotype comes from a woman aged 55-75 years with renal cell carcinoma. The specimen was blood, collected from a patient whose treatment included radiotherapy and nephrectomy. CDR3 sequence: CASTRTATNYGYTF. Written as DNA, the CDR3 is TGTGCCAGCACCCGGACGGCCACTAACTATGGCTACACCTTC.